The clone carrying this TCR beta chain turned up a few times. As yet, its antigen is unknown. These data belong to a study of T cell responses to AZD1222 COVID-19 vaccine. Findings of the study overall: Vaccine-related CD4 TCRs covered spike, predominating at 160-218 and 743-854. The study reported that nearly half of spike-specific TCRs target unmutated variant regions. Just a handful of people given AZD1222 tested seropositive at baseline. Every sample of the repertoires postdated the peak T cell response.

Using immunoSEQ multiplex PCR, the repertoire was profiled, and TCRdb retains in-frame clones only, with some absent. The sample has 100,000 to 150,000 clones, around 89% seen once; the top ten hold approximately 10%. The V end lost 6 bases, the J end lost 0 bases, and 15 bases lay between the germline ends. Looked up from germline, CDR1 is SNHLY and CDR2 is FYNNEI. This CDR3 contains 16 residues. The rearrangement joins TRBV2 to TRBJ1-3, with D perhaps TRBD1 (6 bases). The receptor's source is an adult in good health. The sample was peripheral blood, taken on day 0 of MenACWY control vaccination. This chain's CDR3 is CASSRDTIRSGNTIYF. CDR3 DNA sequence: TGTGCCAGCAGCAGGGACACCATTCGCTCTGGAAACACCATATATTTT.